The entry that follows covers one T cell receptor (beta chain) sequence. Generated by immunoSEQ multiplex PCR, the TCRdb table keeps only in-frame clones and is missing some. The table shows around 370,000 clones, with 90% to 98% occurring only once. This specimen belongs to a study of shared clonotypes between healthy human individuals. Germline values: CDR1 MDHEN, CDR2 SYDVKM. Trimming removed 3 bases from V and 6 bases from J, with 0 bases in between. The CDR3 has 9 residues. Donors comprised only Caucasian adults living in Nashville, Tennessee. V gene TRBV28 combines with J gene TRBJ2-7, with D unresolved. This receptor was taken from a man aged 25 to 40 in good health. The sample consisted of memory CD8+ T cells sorted from blood. Subset: CD45RO+ cells pooled with CCR7-negative TemRA cells. CDR3 loop: CASSFEQYF. CDR3 nucleotide sequence: TGTGCCAGCAGTTTCGAGCAGTACTTC.